A selection of T cell receptor beta chains follows, all from one sample in a study of molecular identifiers for immune sequencing clone quantification. TCRdb recomputed calls from the PCR reads with MiXCR, one row per CDR3 protein. In the table there are some 590,000 distinct CDR3 sequences, less than 30% of which are singletons. The sequenced sample was naive CD8+ T cells from blood, with Jurkat cell RNA spiked in. Receptor source: a human donor in good health. Some libraries in this study had Jurkat cell RNA spiked in. The CDR3 runs from the conserved cysteine through the conserved F or W. The order of the fields is V gene, J gene, CDR3 length, CDR3 protein.

>TRBV19|TRBJ2-5|13
CASSSPDEETQYF
>TRBV11-2|TRBJ2-3|13
CASSKTAGDTQYF
>TRBV4-1|TRBJ2-5|17
CASSHPGGGGGQEPQYF
>TRBV11-2|TRBJ2-1|16
CASSLESGSAYNEQFF
>TRBV6-2/TRBV6-3|TRBJ2-1|15
CASSLGPPAGNEQFF
>TRBV9|TRBJ2-2|16
CASSVGGTANTGELFF
>TRBV28|TRBJ2-7|11
CVSSTGYEQYF
>TRBV5-1|TRBJ2-7|15
CASSLVLAAAYEQYF
>TRBV6-2/TRBV6-3|TRBJ2-3|13
CASSAQIPDTQYF
>TRBV19|TRBJ2-2|16
CASSIPGTGDTGELLF
>TRBV30|TRBJ2-3|15
CAWSAVGLSTDTQYF
>TRBV2|TRBJ2-2|13
CASTEGTTGELFF
>TRBV7-9|TRBJ1-4|13
CASSLVTQQMLFF
>TRBV20-1|TRBJ2-7|13
CSARDGTPYEQYF
>TRBV27|TRBJ1-5|14
CASGQPYSNQPQHF
>TRBV5-1|TRBJ2-7|16
CASSIGTSGRSYERYF
>TRBV12-3/TRBV12-4|TRBJ2-2|15
CASTLSRGQTGELFF
>TRBV28|TRBJ2-7|14
CASSMGTAFYEQYF
>TRBV19|TRBJ2-3|14
CASSGQDSTDTQYF
>TRBV6-2/TRBV6-3|TRBJ1-1|15
CASSFRTGRNTEAFF
>TRBV10-3|TRBJ2-7|14
CATYLADQAYGQYF
>TRBV28|TRBJ2-3|17
CASSLARLGASTDTQYF
>TRBV6-2/TRBV6-3|TRBJ2-7|16
CASSYSKWGRAYEQYF
>TRBV27|TRBJ2-1|13
CASKLAGVNEQFF
>TRBV7-6|TRBJ2-7|14
CASSEGEGIYEQYF
>TRBV7-9|TRBJ2-7|17
CASSLAGGWDSSYEQYF
>TRBV7-9|TRBJ2-5|13
CASSGRYQETQYF
>TRBV19|TRBJ1-5|17
CASSPGPAGYSNQPQHF
>TRBV7-9|TRBJ1-1|13
CASSLVGADEAFF
>TRBV12-3/TRBV12-4|TRBJ1-2|13
CASSPGLNYGYTF
>TRBV4-3|TRBJ2-7|15
CASSQNTGVGYEQYF
>TRBV5-3|TRBJ2-7|15
CVSSWRTSGSYEQYF
>TRBV7-9|TRBJ2-1|16
CASSRSPGQRINEQFF
>TRBV27|TRBJ2-2|16
CASSSGLAGAGGELFF
>TRBV27|TRBJ2-3|16
CASSDSGGRGTDTQYF
>TRBV27|TRBJ1-3|16
CASSPGTFPSGNTIYF
>TRBV5-6|TRBJ1-2|14
CASITAGGAYGYTF
>TRBV30|TRBJ2-7|15
CAWSVLGGSAYEQYF
>TRBV27|TRBJ1-5|14
CASALAISNQPQHF
>TRBV7-9|TRBJ2-3|15
CASSLDRGRVDTQYF
>TRBV6-5|TRBJ2-3|15
CASSYVASGRNTQYF
>TRBV7-6|TRBJ2-5|17
CASSPTRGQGFIETQYF
>TRBV3-1|TRBJ1-1|17
CASSQDWVLGENTEAFF
>TRBV14|TRBJ2-7|14
CASSRDWGSYEQYF
>TRBV21-1|TRBJ2-7|12
CALRDRAIQQYF
>TRBV12-3/TRBV12-4|TRBJ2-5|13
CASSLVRQETQYF
>TRBV13|TRBJ2-7|13
CASSFRHDYEQYF
>TRBV19|TRBJ2-5|13
CASSIVEQETQYF
>TRBV4-1|TRBJ2-5|15
CASSPGASTQETQYF
>TRBV7-9|TRBJ1-1|15
CASSLETGMNTEAFF
>TRBV28|TRBJ2-5|16
CASSFSVAGDQETQYF
>TRBV7-9|TRBJ2-1|13
CASSRPVYNEQFF
>TRBV19|TRBJ1-5|15
CASSIGPRGSQPQHF
>TRBV10-3|TRBJ2-3|15
CAISTPGPSTDTQYF
>TRBV7-9|TRBJ2-2|15
CASSPRTPRDGELFF